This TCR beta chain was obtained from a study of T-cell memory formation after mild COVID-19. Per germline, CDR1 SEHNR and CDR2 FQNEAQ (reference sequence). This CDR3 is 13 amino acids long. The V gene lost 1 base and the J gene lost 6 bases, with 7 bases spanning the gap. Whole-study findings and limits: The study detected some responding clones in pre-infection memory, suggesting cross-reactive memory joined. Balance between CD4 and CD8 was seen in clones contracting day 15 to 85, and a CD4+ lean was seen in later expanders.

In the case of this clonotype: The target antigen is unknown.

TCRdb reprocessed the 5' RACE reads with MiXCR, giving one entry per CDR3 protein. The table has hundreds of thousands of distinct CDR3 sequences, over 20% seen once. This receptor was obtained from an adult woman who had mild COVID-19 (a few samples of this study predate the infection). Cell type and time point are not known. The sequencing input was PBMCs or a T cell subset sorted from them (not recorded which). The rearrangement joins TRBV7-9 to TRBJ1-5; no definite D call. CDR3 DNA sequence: TGTGCCAGCAGCTTAGGTTCGTCTCAGCCCCAGCATTTT. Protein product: CASSLGSSQPQHF.